The 22 T cell receptor beta chains reported below all come from one sample, sequenced in a study of T-cell reconstitution after alpha-beta-depleted transplantation in children. The library targeted TCRbeta and was prepared with unique molecular identifiers. Each CDR3 protein gets one entry after TCRdb re-called the PCR reads with MiXCR. The sample lists 440,000 or so distinct CDR3 sequences, about 45% seen once, with roughly 27% in the top ten. Sequenced material: PBMCs, taken before TCRalphabeta/CD19-depleted stem cell transplant. The source of these receptors is a girl aged 2-10 years with aplastic anemia, due to receive a stem cell transplant.

This clonotype came up a few times. The genes are TRBV11-2 and TRBJ2-7; the match to TRBD1 covers 8 bases. The length of the CDR3 is 18 residues. After removal of 1 base from V and 5 bases from J, the junction contained 16 bases not matched to a gene. Per the germline V gene, CDR1 is SGHAT and CDR2 is FQNNGV. CDR3 sequence reads: CASSLGWFQDRVSNEQYF. The DNA for the CDR3 is TGTGCCAGCAGCTTAGGGTGGTTCCAGGACAGGGTGTCCAACGAGCAGTACTTC. The variable domain in full, completed from reference TRBV11-2 and TRBJ2-7, reads EAGVAQSPRYKIIEKRQSVAFWCNPISGHATLYWYQQILGQGPKLLIQFQNNGVVDDSQLPKDRFSAERLKGVDSTLKIQPAKLEDSAVYLCASSLGWFQDRVSNEQYFGPGTRLTVT.

In this sample, this clonotype turned up a few times. The rearrangement links TRBV3-1 to TRBJ2-7, with D uncertain. Germline lookup yields CDR1 LGHDT and CDR2 YNNKEL (reference sequence). CDR3 size: 12 residues. Deletions cut 0 bases from V and 5 bases from J, with 5 bases between. The CDR3 sequence is CASSQDSHEQYF. As DNA, the CDR3 is TGTGCCAGCAGCCAAGATTCCCACGAGCAGTACTTC.

The chain links TRBV20-1 to TRBJ1-2; 8 bases line up with TRBD1. Looked up from germline, CDR1 is DFQATT and CDR2 is SNEGSKA (reference sequence). V lost 3 bases and J lost 6; bases outside the gene matches: 9. There are 14 residues in the CDR3. CDR3 protein: CSASPGQASHGYTF. CDR3 nucleotide sequence: TGCAGTGCTAGCCCGGGACAGGCTAGCCATGGCTACACCTTC.

This rearrangement joins TRBV5-6 to TRBJ2-1; tentative D call: TRBD1 (6 bases). The CDR3 extends over 14 amino acids. CDR1 is SGHDT, CDR2 YYEEEE, per germline. Trimming took off 3 bases at V and 5 bases at J, with 12 bases between the two ends. The CDR3 spells CASSSQGNHNEQFF. CDR3 DNA: TGTGCCAGCAGCTCCCAGGGGAACCACAATGAGCAGTTCTTC.

The table lists this clonotype with many counts. The chain has TRBV6-1 and TRBJ2-5, with TRBD1 matching over 12 bases. The CDR3 runs 16 residues. V lost 3 bases to trimming and J lost 2 bases; unmatched junction nucleotides: 4. The germline V gene has CDR1 MNHNS and CDR2 SASEGT. CDR3 DNA sequence: TGTGCCAGCAGTGATGGGACAGGGGGCGGTCAAGAGACCCAGTACTTC. The encoded protein is CASSDGTGGGQETQYF.

This clonotype showed up just once. This chain connects TRBV2 to TRBJ2-3, with TRBD2 matching 9 bases. Germline CDR1 and CDR2: SNHLY and FYNNEI. This CDR3 contains 18 residues. The trim removed 1 base at V and 2 bases at J, leaving 10 bases unmatched. In DNA form, the CDR3 reads TGTGCCAGCAGTGAAGGCCTTGCGGGGGGGTTGGCCACAGATACGCAGTATTTT. Encoded protein: CASSEGLAGGLATDTQYF.

CDR3: CASSANSGTEAFF. CDR3 coding DNA: TGTGCCAGCTCAGCCAACTCGGGGACTGAAGCTTTCTTT. The chain couples TRBV18 to TRBJ1-1; D not resolved. With 5 bases removed from V and 5 bases from J, the gap between germline ends came to 12 bases. Looked up from germline, CDR1 is KGHSH and CDR2 is LQKENI. CDR3 length: 13 amino acids.

This clonotype was observed a few times. The rearrangement links TRBV4-3 to TRBJ2-1; 13 bases align to TRBD2. The CDR3 runs 16 residues. The V gene end was trimmed by 4 bases and the J gene end by 4 bases; junction bases not matched to a gene: 4. CDR1 LGHNA and CDR2 YSLEER come from the germline V gene. The CDR3 bases are TGCGCCAGCAGCCCCCAGGGACTAGCGGGGTACAATGAGCAGTTCTTC. This encodes CASSPQGLAGYNEQFF.

The V gene is TRBV11-2, the J gene TRBJ2-1; 9 nucleotides line up with TRBD2. The V gene end was trimmed by 4 bases and the J gene end by 8 bases; junction bases not matched to a gene: 12. CDR3 size: 16 residues. The V gene's germline CDR1 is SGHAT and CDR2 FQNNGV. The CDR3 region has the DNA TGTGCCAGCAGCTCAACTCAGGGACTAGCCCGCGATGAGCAGTTCTTC. Its protein product is CASSSTQGLARDEQFF.

V usage is TRBV20-1 and J usage is TRBJ2-7; the match to TRBD2 covers 8 bases. The germline CDR1 and CDR2 sequences are DFQATT and SNEGSKA (reference sequence). The ends lost 6 bases at V and 2 bases at J; junction bases unmatched: 12. CDR3 length: 15 amino acids. The CDR3 DNA reads as TGCAGTGCCCCCCAAGCGGGAGATTTCCCCTACGAGCAGTACTTC. Its translation is CSAPQAGDFPYEQYF.

CDR3 protein: CASSTSRRNEQFF. The CDR3 DNA reads as TGTGCCAGCAGTACAAGCAGGAGAAATGAGCAGTTCTTC. The rearrangement joins TRBV6-1 to TRBJ2-1; D gene ambiguous. Per germline, CDR1 MNHNS and CDR2 SASEGT. The CDR3 contains 13 residues. Trimming shortened V by 5 bases and J by 7 bases, and 12 bases separated the two germline ends.

The J gene is TRBJ2-1, the V gene TRBV9; TRBD2 matches 10 bases. CDR3 length: 15 residues. V lost 7 bases and J lost 4; bases outside the gene matches: 8. Germline CDR1 SGDLS, CDR2 YYNGEE. CDR3 sequence: CASGASGGLYNEQFF. The CDR3 DNA reads as TGTGCCAGCGGGGCTAGCGGGGGACTGTACAATGAGCAGTTCTTC.

The CDR3 spells CASSQDHGSSETQYF. The CDR3 DNA is TGTGCCAGCAGCCAAGATCATGGCTCCTCAGAGACCCAGTACTTC. The gene calls are TRBV14 and TRBJ2-5; D unresolved. Trimming shortened V by 0 bases and J by 4 bases, and 12 bases separated the two germline ends. Germline CDR1 SGHDN, CDR2 FVKESK. The CDR3 spans 15 residues.

This clonotype appeared a few times. CDR3 in amino acids: CSVGGQQETQYF. DNA for the CDR3: TGCAGCGTTGGTGGACAGCAAGAGACCCAGTACTTC. The chain recombines TRBV29-1 with TRBJ2-5; TRBD1 is a possible D gene (6 bases). The V gene's germline CDR1 is SQVTM and CDR2 ANQGSEA. This CDR3 contains 12 residues. V lost 4 bases and J 2 bases, leaving 8 bases between the germline ends.

This clonotype was seen at least ten times. The V gene is TRBV2, the J gene TRBJ2-1, with 7 bases that match TRBD2. CDR3 size: 11 residues. Germline trimming cut 3 bases from V and 16 bases from J; bases unmatched to any gene: 6. Germline CDR1 reads SNHLY; CDR2 reads FYNNEI. CDR3 sequence reads: CASSETSRVFF. CDR3 bases: TGTGCCAGCAGTGAGACTAGCCGAGTCTTCTTC.

V is TRBV29-1 and J is TRBJ2-4, with a possible D match to TRBD1 (6 bases). Trimming removed 4 bases at V and 8 bases at J, with 15 bases between. Looked up from germline, CDR1 is SQVTM and CDR2 is ANQGSEA. The CDR3 totals 13 residues. CDR3 amino acids: CSVARESGDIQYF. The DNA for the CDR3 is TGCAGCGTTGCTCGAGAGTCAGGGGACATTCAGTACTTC.

The rearrangement joins TRBV27 to TRBJ2-1; D is possibly TRBD2 (5 bases). CDR1 and CDR2 from the germline V gene are MNHEY and SMNVEV (reference sequence). The CDR3 covers 13 residues. V was shortened by 7 bases and J by 6 bases, with 13 bases between the two germline ends. This chain's CDR3 is CASKSGAVNEQFF. CDR3 sequence (DNA): TGTGCCAGCAAGAGCGGAGCCGTCAATGAGCAGTTCTTC.

The chain couples TRBV20-1 to TRBJ2-1; possibly TRBD2 for D (5 bases). CDR3 length: 14 residues. Trimming left V 3 bases short and J 5 bases short, with 14 bases between. Germline-derived CDR1 and CDR2 are DFQATT and SNEGSKA (reference sequence). The chain's CDR3 is CSASVRLEDNEQFF. As DNA, the CDR3 is TGCAGTGCTAGTGTCAGGCTGGAGGACAATGAGCAGTTCTTC.

On this clonotype: Since a much larger clone is just one base distant, this may be a read error. The gene calls are TRBV28 and TRBJ2-5, with D uncertain. Germline CDR1 is MDHEN and CDR2 is SYDVKM. Trimming left V 1 base short and J 3 bases short, with 9 bases between. The CDR3 runs to 14 residues. The CDR3 loop reads CASSLFGSEETQYF. The DNA for the CDR3 is TGTGCCAGCAGTTTATTCGGCAGCGAAGAGACCCAGTACTTC.

CDR3 DNA: TGTGCCAGCAGCCCGGAGCAAGGAAACACCATATATTTT. This gives the protein CASSPEQGNTIYF. The rearrangement joins TRBV12-3 or TRBV12-4 to TRBJ1-3, with D uncertain. V was trimmed by 6 bases and J by 4 bases, leaving 10 bases between them. CDR3 size: 13 residues.

V usage is TRBV3-1 and J usage is TRBJ1-1, with D possibly being TRBD1 (5 bases). Germline values: CDR1 LGHDT, CDR2 YNNKEL (reference sequence). There are 16 residues in the CDR3. Trimming left V 1 base short and J 6 bases short, with 18 bases between. The CDR3 region has the DNA TGTGCCAGCAGCCAAGTTGTTAGGGACGATGTCTCTGAAGCTTTCTTT. As protein: CASSQVVRDDVSEAFF.

This sequence joins TRBV10-2 and TRBJ1-5, with D unresolved. This CDR3 comprises 13 residues. CDR1 is WSHSY and CDR2 is SAAADI in the germline V gene. Trimming pared 0 bases from V and 1 base from J, leaving 1 base between. The CDR3 region is CASSESSNQPQHF. The CDR3 DNA reads TGCGCCAGCAGTGAGTCAAGCAATCAGCCCCAGCATTTT.